Below are 24 T cell receptor beta chains sequenced from a single sample in a study of blood T cells in healthy people across ages. A sample-barcoded 5' primer and a J-beta primer mix were used in a second PCR of roughly 7 to 12 cycles. MiXCR, run by TCRdb on the 5' RACE reads, gives a single entry per CDR3 protein. The table lists around 800,000 distinct CDR3 sequences, roughly 44% of them singletons. The specimen was blood. The receptors derive from a man aged 55-75 years in good health.

V is TRBV7-2 and J is TRBJ1-5; a possible D gene is TRBD1 (6 bases). The CDR3 is 13 residues long. Trimming took off 5 bases at V and 7 bases at J, with 12 bases between the two ends. Germline CDR1 SGHTA, CDR2 FQGNSA. Written as DNA, the CDR3 is TGTGCCAGCAGCAACAGGGTTGGGCAGCCCCAGCATTTT. It specifies CASSNRVGQPQHF.

The sample holds a few counts of this clonotype. V and J are TRBV27 and TRBJ2-7, with D perhaps matching TRBD2 (6 bases). Trimming pared 3 bases from V and 1 base from J, leaving 10 bases between. CDR1 and CDR2 (germline): MNHEY, SMNVEV (reference sequence). The CDR3 spans 14 residues. DNA for the CDR3: TGTGCCAGCAGTTTGGGGGGTTGGTCCTACGAGCAGTACTTC. Its protein is CASSLGGWSYEQYF.

This chain links TRBV4-1 with TRBJ2-1; 8 bases are shared with TRBD2. Germline V CDR1 and CDR2: MGHRA, YSYEKL. The V and J ends lost 1 base and 5 bases, in that order; junction bases with no gene match: 4. The CDR3 consists of 15 residues. DNA of the CDR3: TGCGCCAGCAGCCAAGGGGAGCGGGGGCACAATGAGCAGTTCTTC. It codes for CASSQGERGHNEQFF.

The chain carries TRBV12-3 or TRBV12-4 and TRBJ1-5; no definite D call. The CDR3 runs to 13 residues. V was shortened by 2 bases and J by 4 bases, with 6 bases between the two germline ends. This chain's CDR3 is CASSLLVNQPQHF. The CDR3 DNA reads as TGTGCCAGCAGTTTACTGGTTAATCAGCCCCAGCATTTT.

The rearrangement joins TRBV20-1 to TRBJ2-7; 10 nucleotides agree with TRBD2. Trimming took 0 bases from V and 7 from J; bases not matched to a gene: 9. CDR3 length equals 15 residues. Germline V CDR1 and CDR2: DFQATT, SNEGSKA (reference sequence). The CDR3 DNA follows: TGCAGTGCTAGAGATCCCAGCGGGGGGGTTTTTGAGCAGTACTTC. The encoded protein is CSARDPSGGVFEQYF.

This clonotype came up a few times. V and J are TRBV20-1 and TRBJ2-5, with D hard to call. CDR3 size: 13 residues. V lost 2 bases and J lost 3, with 10 bases in between. CDR1 DFQATT and CDR2 SNEGSKA come from the germline V gene (reference sequence). Here the CDR3 DNA reads TGCAGTGCTAGAATGCACAGAGAAGAGACCCAGTACTTC. Its translation is CSARMHREETQYF.

Remarks on this clonotype: A much larger clone differs by one base, so this may be a read error. This rearrangement joins TRBV12-3 or TRBV12-4 to TRBJ2-7, with D perhaps TRBD1 (6 bases). V was cut by 6 bases and J by 2 bases, with 14 bases left in between. The length of the CDR3 is 14 residues. DNA of the CDR3: TGTGCCAGCAGGGTAGGGACATCGACCTACGAGCAGTACTTC. Its translation is CASRVGTSTYEQYF.

The chain is built from TRBV20-1 and TRBJ2-5; perhaps TRBD2 as D (5 bases). Trimming stripped 0 bases from V and 11 bases from J, with 13 bases between. The CDR3 contains 12 residues. Per germline, CDR1 DFQATT and CDR2 SNEGSKA (reference sequence). CDR3 in amino acids: CSARDSPEEQYF. The CDR3 coding sequence is TGCAGTGCTAGAGACTCGCCGGAGGAGCAGTACTTC.

The V call is TRBV20-1, the J call TRBJ2-7; D unclear. The J call may be incorrect, as the DNA end agrees better with TRBJ2-5. Germline-derived CDR1 and CDR2 are DFQATT and SNEGSKA (reference sequence). The CDR3 totals 14 residues. CDR3 protein: CSARVTHLGETQYF. Here the CDR3 DNA reads TGCAGTGCTAGAGTGACTCACCTAGGGGAGACCCAGTACTTC.

This clonotype was counted only a few times. The gene calls are TRBV30 and TRBJ1-1; no reliable D call. The V gene's germline CDR1 is GTSNPN and CDR2 SVGIG (reference sequence). With 4 bases removed from V and 3 bases from J, the gap between germline ends came to 15 bases. This CDR3 spans 14 amino acids. CDR3 sequence (DNA): TGTGCCTGGAATTTCAGGTTGATTCACACTGAAGCTTTCTTT. Its protein is CAWNFRLIHTEAFF.

The V and J genes are TRBV6-2 or TRBV6-3 and TRBJ2-1; TRBD2 matches at 11 bases. In germline, CDR1 is MNHEY, CDR2 SVGEGT. V lost 1 base to trimming and J lost 2 bases; unmatched junction nucleotides: 1. The CDR3 loop spans 16 amino acids. The CDR3 loop reads CASSYFSGGAYNEQFF. The CDR3 coding sequence is TGTGCCAGCAGTTACTTTAGCGGGGGGGCCTACAATGAGCAGTTCTTC.

The chain recombines TRBV7-2 with TRBJ1-5, with D uncertain. The CDR3 runs 14 residues. Germline-derived CDR1 and CDR2 are SGHTA and FQGNSA. Trimming left V 2 bases short and J 0 bases short, with 5 bases between. The CDR3 region is CASSLIGSNQPQHF. The CDR3 DNA follows: TGTGCCAGCAGCTTAATAGGTAGCAATCAGCCCCAGCATTTT.

This clonotype occurred many times. The rearrangement links TRBV29-1 to TRBJ2-7, with 8 nucleotides matching TRBD1. V was pared by 4 bases and J by 2 bases, with 4 bases of the junction left unmatched. Germline V gene lookup returns CDR1 SQVTM and CDR2 ANQGSEA. This CDR3 region has 13 residues. As DNA, the CDR3 is TGCAGCGTTGGACAGGGGATGGCCTACGAGCAGTACTTC. Its translation: CSVGQGMAYEQYF.

This chain connects TRBV30 to TRBJ1-2; D perhaps matches TRBD1 (5 bases). The CDR3 consists of 14 residues. V lost 1 base and J 6 bases, leaving 15 bases between the germline ends. CDR1 and CDR2 from the germline V gene are GTSNPN and SVGIG (reference sequence). CDR3 in amino acids: CAWSGPWGNDGYTF. DNA of the CDR3: TGTGCCTGGAGTGGCCCATGGGGGAACGATGGCTACACCTTC.

The chain carries TRBV5-5 and TRBJ2-1; 14 bases map to TRBD2. The CDR3 is 15 residues long. Germline V gives CDR1 SGHKS, CDR2 YYEKEE (reference sequence). The V segment lost 5 bases and the J segment 10 bases; nucleotides outside the gene matches: 8. The DNA for the CDR3 is TGTGCCAGCAGTCCCGGGACTAGCGGGGGACCCGAGCAGTTCTTC. This sequence encodes CASSPGTSGGPEQFF.

This chain links TRBV20-1 with TRBJ2-7; the D gene is possibly TRBD1 (6 bases). The germline V and J ends were trimmed by 5 bases and 2 bases, with 10 bases remaining between them. The germline gives CDR1 DFQATT, CDR2 SNEGSKA (reference sequence). The CDR3 runs to 12 residues. The CDR3 is CSARQAPYEQYF. CDR3 coding DNA: TGCAGTGCTCGACAGGCACCCTACGAGCAGTACTTC.

This sequence joins TRBV5-1 and TRBJ2-5; TRBD2 matches at 12 bases. This CDR3 contains 16 residues. Per the germline V gene, CDR1 is SGHRS and CDR2 is YFSETQ. The trim removed 0 bases at V and 2 bases at J, leaving 2 bases unmatched. CDR3 loop: CASSLGTSGDQETQYF. The CDR3 nucleotides are TGCGCCAGCAGCTTGGGGACTAGCGGGGATCAAGAGACCCAGTACTTC.

This clonotype was detected only a few times. The chain has TRBV7-9 and TRBJ1-5; D remains ambiguous. The V end lost 1 base, the J end lost 4 bases, and 14 bases lay between the germline ends. CDR1 and CDR2 (germline): SEHNR, FQNEAQ (reference sequence). The CDR3 sequence is 16 residues long. This CDR3 reads CASSLGGGLSNQPQHF. The CDR3 nucleotides are TGTGCCAGCAGCTTAGGGGGAGGTTTGAGTAATCAGCCCCAGCATTTT.

As concerns this clonotype: This may arise from a read error, as a much more abundant clone is one base away. The rearrangement joins TRBV5-6 to TRBJ2-7; 10 nucleotides align to TRBD2. V gave up 2 bases and J gave up 7 bases; unmatched junction bases: 9. CDR1 is SGHDT and CDR2 is YYEEEE in the germline V gene. The CDR3 sequence is 15 residues long. CDR3 DNA: TGTGCCAGCAGCTTTCAAAGACTAGCGGGCAATGAGCAGTACTTC. It is translated as CASSFQRLAGNEQYF.

The chain uses TRBV7-6 and TRBJ2-5, with 8 bases matching TRBD2. Unmatched junction bases numbered 10, after V lost 5 bases and J lost 5 bases. The CDR3 covers 15 residues. Germline V gene lookup returns CDR1 SGHVS and CDR2 FNYEAQ. CDR3 loop: CASSLPHSGAETQYF. As DNA, the CDR3 is TGTGCCAGCAGCCTTCCTCATAGCGGGGCGGAGACCCAGTACTTC.

The chain combines TRBV6-2 or TRBV6-3 with TRBJ2-1; D gene unclear. Between the trimmed V and J ends, which lost 6 bases and 0 bases, there was a span of 9 bases. This CDR3 comprises 14 residues. Per germline, CDR1 MNHEY and CDR2 SVGEGT. The CDR3 coding sequence is TGTGCCAGCAGGAAAGGAATCTCCTACAATGAGCAGTTCTTC. Protein: CASRKGISYNEQFF.

The chain couples TRBV20-1 to TRBJ2-1; TRBD2 might be the D (7 bases). Germline values: CDR1 DFQATT, CDR2 SNEGSKA (reference sequence). The V end lost 1 base, the J end lost 7 bases, and 14 bases lay between the germline ends. The length of the CDR3 is 14 residues. The CDR3 DNA sequence: TGCAGTGCTAGAGGGGGGGGCGTGAGGAATGAGCAGTTCTTC. Protein: CSARGGGVRNEQFF.

J is TRBJ2-1 and V is TRBV12-3 or TRBV12-4; 8 bases map to TRBD2. V shed 3 bases and J 9 bases; nucleotides not matched to a gene: 10. The CDR3 loop spans 15 amino acids. The CDR3 sequence: CASSFSGEPFGEQFF. The DNA of the CDR3 is TGTGCCAGCAGTTTTAGCGGGGAGCCCTTTGGTGAGCAGTTCTTC.

The chain couples TRBV5-1 to TRBJ1-4; D gene uncertain. The germline CDR1 and CDR2 sequences are SGHRS and YFSETQ. The CDR3 loop spans 14 amino acids. V was pared by 0 bases and J by 4 bases, with 7 bases between. The CDR3 loop reads CASSLDGNNEKLFF. For the CDR3, the DNA is TGCGCCAGCAGCTTGGACGGAAATAATGAAAAACTGTTTTTT.